What follows are 31 T cell receptor beta chains derived from one specimen sequenced in a study of graft-versus-host responses after intestinal transplantation. Their cognate antigens are unknown. The assay was immunoSEQ multiplex PCR, and TCRdb's table has in-frame clones only and misses some. The sample has roughly 69,000 clones; 85% to 95% are singletons. The sample was unstimulated CD8+ T cells sorted from spleen or lymph node cells, taken before transplant. Source of these receptors: a human donor who was the organ donor for an intestinal transplant.

This clone was seen only a few times. The V call is TRBV2, the J call TRBJ1-4, with D possibly matching TRBD1 (5 bases). CDR1 SNHLY and CDR2 FYNNEI come from the germline V gene. V was pared by 2 bases and J by 7 bases, with 14 bases between. The CDR3 extends over 15 amino acids. In nucleotides, the CDR3 is TGTGCCAGCAGTGAAAGGGAGTCGGGGGGTGAAAAACTGTTTTTT. As protein: CASSERESGGEKLFF.

The chain uses TRBV29-1 and TRBJ2-7, with D unclear. Trimming removed 3 bases at V and 0 bases at J, with 3 bases between. The CDR3 length is 11 residues. In germline, CDR1 is SQVTM, CDR2 ANQGSEA. CDR3 nucleotides: TGCAGCGTTGAGAGCTCCTACGAGCAGTACTTC. Protein: CSVESSYEQYF.

This chain connects TRBV28 to TRBJ2-7, with TRBD2 matching 14 bases. V gave up 6 bases and J gave up 6 bases; unmatched junction bases: 10. CDR3 size: 16 residues. Germline assignment: CDR1 MDHEN and CDR2 SYDVKM. Here the CDR3 reads CASRVPGLAGVSEQYF. The CDR3 region has the DNA TGTGCCAGCAGAGTCCCGGGACTAGCGGGAGTAAGCGAGCAGTACTTC.

The chain couples TRBV11-2 to TRBJ2-7; no definite D call. This CDR3 is 12 amino acids long. The V and J ends lost 5 bases and 2 bases respectively, with 7 bases between them. Germline CDR1 is SGHAT and CDR2 is FQNNGV. CDR3: CASSRGPYEQYF. DNA for the CDR3: TGTGCCAGCAGCCGTGGGCCCTACGAGCAGTACTTC.

The chain employs TRBV9 and TRBJ1-2, with TRBD1 matching 7 bases. CDR1 and CDR2 (germline): SGDLS, YYNGEE. With 3 bases clipped from V and 4 bases from J, the junction kept 6 bases outside the gene matches. This CDR3 comprises 14 residues. The CDR3 here is CASSGGTDTYGYTF. CDR3 nucleotide sequence: TGTGCCAGCAGCGGGGGGACAGACACCTATGGCTACACCTTC. The complete variable domain, with remaining parts taken from reference TRBV9 and TRBJ1-2, reads DSGVTQTPKHLITATGQRVTLRCSPRSGDLSVYWYQQSLDQGLQFLIQYYNGEERAKGNILERFSAQQFPDLHSELNLSSLELGDSALYFCASSGGTDTYGYTFGSGTRLTVV.

V is TRBV19 and J is TRBJ1-4, with D perhaps matching TRBD1 (6 bases). This CDR3 has 13 residues. V shed 6 bases and J shed 4 bases, with 9 bases lying between them. In germline, CDR1 is LNHDA, CDR2 SQIVND (reference sequence). The CDR3 sequence is CASRGQFNEKLFF. The CDR3 DNA is TGTGCCAGTAGGGGACAATTTAATGAAAAACTGTTTTTT.

The chain carries TRBV27 and TRBJ2-7, with D perhaps TRBD2 (5 bases). The CDR3 is made up of 12 amino acids. From germline, CDR1 is MNHEY and CDR2 SMNVEV (reference sequence). The V and J ends lost 6 bases and 4 bases respectively, with 10 bases between them. This chain's CDR3 is CASSPPGYEQYF. For the CDR3, the DNA is TGTGCCAGCAGCCCGCCGGGGTACGAGCAGTACTTC.

Only one count was recorded for this clone. The chain links TRBV4-1 to TRBJ2-1, with TRBD1 matching 8 bases. From germline, CDR1 is MGHRA and CDR2 YSYEKL. Losses at the gene ends were 0 bases for V and 6 bases for J; bases not matched to a gene: 1. The CDR3 is 14 amino acids. In DNA form, the CDR3 reads TGCGCCAGCAGCCAAGAACAGGGGGGCAATGAGCAGTTCTTC. Translated: CASSQEQGGNEQFF.

The V gene is TRBV7-9, the J gene TRBJ2-7, with 11 bases that match TRBD2. V lost 5 bases and J lost 4; bases outside the gene matches: 10. The CDR3 extends over 16 amino acids. Germline V gene lookup returns CDR1 SEHNR and CDR2 FQNEAQ (reference sequence). The CDR3 DNA reads TGTGCCAGCAGCCCGGGGTCCGCTAGCGGGAGGTACGAGCAGTACTTC. It codes for CASSPGSASGRYEQYF. Together with reference TRBV7-9 and TRBJ2-7, the CDR3 gives the full variable domain: DTGVSQNPRHKITKRGQNVTFRCDPISEHNRLYWYRQTLGQGPEFLTYFQNEAQLEKSRLLSDRFSAERPKGSFSTLEIQRTEQGDSAMYLCASSPGSASGRYEQYFGPGTRLTVT.

V and J are TRBV7-9 and TRBJ2-7, with D perhaps TRBD2 (5 bases). Germline CDR1 is SEHNR and CDR2 is FQNEAQ (reference sequence). V lost 6 bases to trimming and J lost 9 bases, with 15 bases between them. This CDR3 has 12 residues. This chain's CDR3 is CASSHPWGVQYF. DNA of the CDR3: TGTGCCAGCAGTCACCCCTGGGGAGTGCAGTACTTC.

The V call is TRBV5-4, the J call TRBJ2-3; 8 nucleotides agree with TRBD2. Germline CDR1 is SGHNT and CDR2 is YYREEE (reference sequence). With V trimmed by 4 bases and J by 2 bases, 12 bases remained unmatched. The CDR3 covers 17 residues. The CDR3 reads CASSPGFQRESTDTQYF. DNA for the CDR3: TGTGCCAGCAGCCCAGGGTTTCAGCGGGAGTCCACAGATACGCAGTATTTT.

The chain carries TRBV13 and TRBJ2-2; the D gene is possibly TRBD2 (6 bases). Trimming removed 2 bases from V and 0 bases from J, with 7 bases in between. Germline assignment: CDR1 PRHDT and CDR2 FYEKMQ (reference sequence). The CDR3 has 15 amino acids. The CDR3 is CASSLSGANTGELFF. CDR3 nucleotides: TGTGCCAGCAGCTTATCGGGGGCGAACACCGGGGAGCTGTTTTTT.

This chain uses TRBV2 with TRBJ1-4; TRBD1 aligns across 8 bases. The CDR3 length is 20 residues. Trimming at V came to 6 bases and at J to 0 bases, leaving 18 bases not matched to a gene. Germline CDR1 SNHLY, CDR2 FYNNEI. CDR3 in amino acids: CASSAGDWDRKFATNEKLFF. For the CDR3, the DNA is TGTGCCAGCAGCGCGGGGGATTGGGACAGGAAGTTTGCAACTAATGAAAAACTGTTTTTT.

The chain is built from TRBV27 and TRBJ2-1; 7 bases agree with TRBD2. This CDR3 spans 15 amino acids. Germline V lookup: CDR1 MNHEY, CDR2 SMNVEV (reference sequence). After removal of 5 bases from V and 0 bases from J, the junction contained 4 bases not matched to a gene. The CDR3 DNA sequence: TGTGCCAGCAGTGGACCTAGCGGCTCCTACAATGAGCAGTTCTTC. Protein product: CASSGPSGSYNEQFF.

V and J are TRBV16 and TRBJ2-4; D is unresolved. This CDR3 comprises 14 residues. Germline CDR1 is KGHSY and CDR2 is FQNENV. The ends were cut back, 4 bases at V and 1 base at J, with 8 bases in the middle. CDR3 bases: TGTGCCAGCAGCCGCCGGTGGGCCAAAAACATTCAGTACTTC. Translating gives CASSRRWAKNIQYF.

The rearrangement uses TRBV19 and TRBJ1-1; 9 bases fit TRBD1. V lost 5 bases to trimming and J lost 1 base; unmatched junction nucleotides: 8. This CDR3 spans 16 amino acids. Germline CDR1 LNHDA, CDR2 SQIVND (reference sequence). The CDR3 sequence is CASSSGTGSPNTEAFF. The CDR3 DNA reads as TGTGCCAGTAGTTCCGGGACAGGGTCCCCGAACACTGAAGCTTTCTTT.

The rearrangement uses TRBV2 and TRBJ1-2, with D possibly being TRBD1 (5 bases). The V and J ends lost 6 bases and 5 bases respectively, with 7 bases between them. Germline CDR1 SNHLY, CDR2 FYNNEI. The length of the CDR3 is 11 residues. The CDR3 DNA sequence: TGTGCCAGCAGGGGGGGATATGGCTACACCTTC. It translates to CASRGGYGYTF.

This chain links TRBV30 with TRBJ2-1; 7 bases map to TRBD1. V lost 0 bases to trimming and J lost 12 bases; unmatched junction nucleotides: 17. This CDR3 has 16 residues. The germline gives CDR1 GTSNPN, CDR2 SVGIG (reference sequence). The chain's CDR3 is CAWSVIEGASLISQFF. The CDR3 DNA reads TGTGCCTGGAGTGTAATCGAGGGGGCGTCTTTAATTTCGCAGTTCTTC.

The gene calls are TRBV23-1 and TRBJ2-1, with D unresolved. TRBV23-1 carries the ORF label, with uncertain function. The V and J ends lost 6 bases and 8 bases respectively, with 20 bases between them. The CDR3 is 15 amino acids. In nucleotides, the CDR3 is TGCGCCAGCAGGGGCCCTACCCTTTATTGCCATGAGCAGTTCTTC. Translating gives CASRGPTLYCHEQFF.

The chain links TRBV25-1 to TRBJ2-7; 10 bases match TRBD1. The V gene's germline CDR1 is MGHDK and CDR2 SYGVNS. V was pared by 2 bases and J by 3 bases, with 7 bases of the junction left unmatched. There are 16 residues in the CDR3. CDR3 residues: CASSEKGTGADYEQYF. The CDR3 DNA is TGTGCCAGCAGTGAAAAAGGGACAGGGGCTGACTACGAGCAGTACTTC.

V usage is TRBV5-8 and J usage is TRBJ1-1; D is undetermined. Deletions cut 0 bases from V and 6 bases from J, with 6 bases between. Germline V gene data show CDR1 as SGHTS and CDR2 as YDEGEE. CDR3 length equals 12 residues. This CDR3 is CASSLAYSEAFF. The CDR3 DNA is TGTGCCAGCAGCTTGGCTTACTCTGAAGCTTTCTTT. Full variable domain (rest looked up from reference TRBV5-8 and TRBJ1-1): EAGVTQSPTHLIKTRGQQATLRCSPISGHTSVYWYQQALGLGLQFLLWYDEGEERNRGNFPPRFSGRQFPNYSSELNVNALELEDSALYLCASSLAYSEAFFGQGTRLTVV.

This chain uses TRBV5-6 with TRBJ2-2; D might be TRBD2 (6 bases). Germline CDR1 is SGHDT and CDR2 is YYEEEE. CDR3 length equals 14 residues. V lost 0 bases to trimming and J lost 7 bases, with 10 bases between them. CDR3 DNA: TGTGCCAGCAGCTTGGCGGGAGCGAACGGGGAGCTGTTTTTT. This sequence encodes CASSLAGANGELFF.

This rearrangement joins TRBV4-1 to TRBJ2-2; 7 bases line up with TRBD1. The CDR3 length is 15 residues. CDR1 is MGHRA, CDR2 YSYEKL, per germline. Trimming took 4 bases from V and 6 from J; bases not matched to a gene: 8. This CDR3 reads CASSLFGTASGELFF. The DNA of the CDR3 is TGCGCCAGCAGCCTTTTCGGGACAGCCTCCGGGGAGCTGTTTTTT.

The gene calls are TRBV12-5 and TRBJ2-1; TRBD1 agrees at 7 bases. V was pared by 3 bases and J by 4 bases, with 12 bases of the junction left unmatched. This CDR3 has 17 residues. The germline CDR1 and CDR2 sequences are LGHNT and FRNRAP. CDR3 bases: TGTGCTAGTGGTTTACTCGCTGAGGGGGCACTATACAATGAGCAGTTCTTC. It yields the protein CASGLLAEGALYNEQFF.

The chain couples TRBV10-2 to TRBJ1-5; D gene ambiguous. The length of the CDR3 is 13 residues. V was clipped by 6 bases and J by 5 bases, with 11 bases between them. Germline V gene data show CDR1 as WSHSY and CDR2 as SAAADI. For the CDR3, the DNA is TGCGCCAGCAGAAGAAGACTGTATCAGCCCCAGCATTTT. Translated: CASRRRLYQPQHF.

V is TRBV9 and J is TRBJ2-7; 9 bases are shared with TRBD1. This CDR3 is 13 amino acids long. V shed 2 bases, J shed 3 bases, and the junction held 0 bases outside the gene matches. CDR1 is SGDLS and CDR2 is YYNGEE in the germline V gene. The CDR3 DNA follows: TGTGCCAGCAGCGTGACAGGGGGCTACGAGCAGTACTTC. It specifies CASSVTGGYEQYF.

V gene TRBV6-5 combines with J gene TRBJ1-1; the D gene is possibly TRBD1 (5 bases). The V gene lost 5 bases and the J gene lost 1 base, with 8 bases spanning the gap. Germline CDR1 is MNHEY and CDR2 is SVGAGI. The CDR3 is made up of 13 amino acids. The CDR3: CASSVDRNTEAFF. CDR3 bases: TGTGCCAGCAGTGTCGACAGGAACACTGAAGCTTTCTTT.

V gene TRBV23-1 combines with J gene TRBJ1-1; TRBD1 matches 7 bases. TRBV23-1 is placed among ORFs of uncertain function. V dropped 2 bases and J dropped 11; count of bases not matched to a gene: 2. CDR3 length: 11 residues. CDR3 bases: TGCGCCAGCAGTCAAGACAGGGCGGCTTTCTTT. Amino acid sequence: CASSQDRAAFF.

The rearrangement uses TRBV6-5 and TRBJ2-1; 8 bases map to TRBD1. The CDR3 runs to 15 residues. V dropped 6 bases and J dropped 4; count of bases not matched to a gene: 8. Germline values: CDR1 MNHEY, CDR2 SVGAGI. CDR3 sequence: CASSAGQGPYNEQFF. In DNA form, the CDR3 reads TGTGCCAGCAGCGCCGGACAGGGACCTTACAATGAGCAGTTCTTC.

The rearrangement uses TRBV4-1 and TRBJ2-7; 8 positions match TRBD2. The CDR3 totals 15 residues. V shed 0 bases, J shed 5 bases, and the junction held 6 bases outside the gene matches. The V gene's germline CDR1 is MGHRA and CDR2 YSYEKL. The CDR3 DNA follows: TGCGCCAGCAGCCAAGAAGGTCGAGCGGGAGACGAGCAGTACTTC. Translation gives CASSQEGRAGDEQYF.

The chain combines TRBV19 with TRBJ2-1; 12 bases map to TRBD2. CDR3 length equals 17 residues. With V trimmed by 5 bases and J by 1 base, 6 bases remained unmatched. Germline V gene lookup returns CDR1 LNHDA and CDR2 SQIVND (reference sequence). The CDR3 spells CASSGGLAGTSYNEQFF. The CDR3, as DNA: TGTGCCAGTAGTGGGGGACTAGCGGGTACATCCTACAATGAGCAGTTCTTC.